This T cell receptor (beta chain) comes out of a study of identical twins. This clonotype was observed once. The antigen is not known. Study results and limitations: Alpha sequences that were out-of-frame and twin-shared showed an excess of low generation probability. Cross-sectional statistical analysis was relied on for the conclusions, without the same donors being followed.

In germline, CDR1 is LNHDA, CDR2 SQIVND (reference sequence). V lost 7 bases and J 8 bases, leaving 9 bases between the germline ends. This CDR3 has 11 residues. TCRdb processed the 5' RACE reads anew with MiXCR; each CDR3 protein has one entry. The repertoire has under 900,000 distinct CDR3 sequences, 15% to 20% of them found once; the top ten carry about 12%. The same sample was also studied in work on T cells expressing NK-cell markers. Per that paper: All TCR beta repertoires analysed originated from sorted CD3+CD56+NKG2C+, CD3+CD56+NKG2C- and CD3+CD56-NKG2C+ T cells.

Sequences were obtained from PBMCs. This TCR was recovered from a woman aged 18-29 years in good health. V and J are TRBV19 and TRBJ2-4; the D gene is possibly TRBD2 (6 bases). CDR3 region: CASTPGDIQYF. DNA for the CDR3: TGTGCCAGTACCCCGGGGGACATTCAGTACTTC.